Listed below are T cell receptor beta chains from one sample, sequenced in a study of blood T cell repertoires in COVID-19. TCRdb's copy holds only in-frame clones and misses some; the assay was immunoSEQ multiplex PCR. This table holds tens of thousands of clones, more than 75% found once. Material for sequencing was peripheral blood. All receptors come from a woman of 80 years or more with active or convalescent COVID-19. The CDR3 runs from the conserved cysteine through the conserved F or W. A D gene is named only where the DNA matches it firmly. Part of the rows lack a size; the others show once, few, many or a class for expanded clones.

cdr3_aa	cdr3_nt	v_call	clone_size	j_call	d_call
CASSEPLVPPPYNEQFF	TGCGCCAGCAGTGAACCGCTAGTGCCCCCTCCCTACAATGAGCAGTTCTTC	TRBV10-1	once	TRBJ2-1	-
CATSRDPTGIYGYTF	TGTGCCACCAGCAGAGACCCGACAGGGATCTATGGCTACACCTTC	TRBV15	-	TRBJ1-2	TRBD1
CASSRRGGGDTQYF	TGTGCCAGCAGCCGTCGGGGGGGCGGAGATACGCAGTATTTT	TRBV5-5	-	TRBJ2-3	TRBD2
CASSLQRSTEAFF	TGTGCCAGCAGCCTCCAGCGGAGCACTGAAGCTTTCTTT	TRBV6-5	-	TRBJ1-1	-
CAWSVRGWIRENTEAFF	TGTGCCTGGAGTGTACGGGGGTGGATTCGGGAGAACACTGAAGCTTTCTTT	TRBV30	-	TRBJ1-1	-
CASSPITGGSSPLHF	TGTGCCAGCAGCCCCATAACAGGGGGTTCTTCACCCCTCCACTTT	TRBV3-1/TRBV3-2	once	TRBJ1-6	TRBD1
CASSPREDEKLFF	TGTGCCAGCTCACCACGGGAGGATGAAAAACTGTTTTTT	TRBV18	-	TRBJ1-4	-
CASSSNLGGATDTQYF	TGTGCCAGCAGCTCCAATCTCGGCGGGGCGACAGATACGCAGTATTTT	TRBV5-6	-	TRBJ2-3	-
CASSQGRGNEAFF	TGTGCCAGCAGCCAAGGAAGGGGTAATGAAGCTTTCTTT	TRBV3-1/TRBV3-2	-	TRBJ1-1	-
CASKGGAADTQYF	TGTGCCAGCAAGGGGGGGGCGGCAGATACGCAGTATTTT	TRBV6-5	once	TRBJ2-3	-
CASSPSPLYYNEQFF	TGTGCCAGCAGCCCTAGCCCTCTATATTACAATGAGCAGTTCTTC	TRBV5-4	-	TRBJ2-1	-
CAWRGSLNTEAFF	TGTGCCTGGCGGGGAAGTCTGAACACTGAAGCTTTCTTT	TRBV30	-	TRBJ1-1	-
CASSQGSRGGARGNEQFF	TGTGCCAGCAGCCAAGGTTCTCGCGGGGGGGCTAGAGGTAATGAGCAGTTCTTC	TRBV3-1/TRBV3-2	once	TRBJ2-1	TRBD2
CASSSRNSGNTIYF	TGTGCCAGCAGCTCCAGGAACAGCGGAAACACCATATATTTT	TRBV7-9	-	TRBJ1-3	-
CASSITGQPVSGNTIYF	TGTGCCAGTAGTATTACGGGACAGCCCGTCTCTGGAAACACCATATATTTT	TRBV19	-	TRBJ1-3	TRBD1
CSAERALNTEAFF	TGCAGCGCCGAGAGGGCCCTGAACACTGAAGCTTTCTTT	TRBV29-1	few	TRBJ1-1	-
CASSYTGTGYNSPLHF	TGTGCCAGCAGTTATACCGGGACAGGGTATAATTCACCCCTCCACTTT	TRBV27	-	TRBJ1-6	TRBD1
CASSVAGGEGTDTQYF	TGTGCCAGCAGCGTAGCGGGGGGAGAGGGCACAGATACGCAGTATTTT	TRBV9	-	TRBJ2-3	TRBD2
CASSRSSLNTEAFF	TGTGCCAGCAGCCGATCGAGTTTGAACACTGAAGCTTTCTTT	TRBV9	-	TRBJ1-1	-
CASSLIRGQPQHF	TGTGCCAGCAGCTTAATCAGGGGGCAGCCCCAGCATTTT	TRBV7-2	once	TRBJ1-5	TRBD1
CASSVVEGGNTIYF	TGTGCCAGCAGCGTAGTGGAGGGAGGAAACACCATATATTTT	TRBV9	-	TRBJ1-3	-
CASSSETGGNYGYTF	TGTGCCAGCAGCTCCGAGACAGGGGGTAACTATGGCTACACCTTC	TRBV7-9	-	TRBJ1-2	TRBD1
CASSSGTSYGEQFF	TGTGCCAGCAGCTCCGGGACTAGCTATGGTGAGCAGTTCTTC	TRBV3-1/TRBV3-2	many	TRBJ2-1	TRBD2
CASSEAWARDSRTDTQYF	TGTGCCAGCAGTGAAGCGTGGGCCAGGGATTCGAGGACAGATACGCAGTATTTT	TRBV2	-	TRBJ2-3	-
CASSLQRGLEAETQYF	TGTGCCAGCAGCCTACAACGCGGACTAGAGGCAGAGACCCAGTACTTC	TRBV5-4	-	TRBJ2-5	TRBD2
CASSQIPGTGSTEAFF	TGTGCCAGCAGTCAAATCCCCGGGACAGGGAGTACTGAAGCTTTCTTT	TRBV28	-	TRBJ1-1	TRBD1
CASSRIRTAGENSYEQYF	TGTGCCAGCAGCCGCATACGCACAGCGGGGGAGAACTCCTACGAGCAGTACTTC	TRBV3-1/TRBV3-2	-	TRBJ2-7	TRBD2
CASSRGNGQGDEKLFF	TGTGCCAGCAGCCGTGGTAACGGACAGGGAGACGAAAAACTGTTTTTT	TRBV5-4	-	TRBJ1-4	TRBD1
CASSRGANSPLHF	TGTGCCAGCAGCCGGGGGGCTAATTCACCCCTCCACTTT	TRBV9	-	TRBJ1-6	-
CASSRRGVGAEAFF	TGTGCCAGCAGCCGTAGGGGCGTGGGTGCTGAAGCTTTCTTT	TRBV5-6	-	TRBJ1-1	-
CSVEVLGTREQFF	TGCAGCGTTGAAGTTTTAGGGACACGAGAGCAGTTCTTC	TRBV29-1	-	TRBJ2-1	-
CASSRTGGYYEQYF	TGTGCCAGCAGTCGGACAGGGGGCTACTACGAGCAGTACTTC	TRBV6-5	-	TRBJ2-7	TRBD1
CASSVSADTQYF	TGTGCCAGCAGTGTATCGGCAGATACGCAGTATTTT	TRBV2	-	TRBJ2-3	-
CASSQVGAGDGYTF	TGCGCCAGCAGCCAAGTCGGGGCAGGGGATGGCTACACCTTC	TRBV4-1	-	TRBJ1-2	-
CASSFLGGENTEAFF	TGTGCCAGCAGCTTCCTCGGTGGTGAGAACACTGAAGCTTTCTTT	TRBV7-8	once	TRBJ1-1	-
CASSGSGTSTDTQYF	TGTGCCAGCAGCGGTAGCGGTACTAGCACAGATACGCAGTATTTT	TRBV9	-	TRBJ2-3	-
CASRYRTGNTEAFF	TGTGCCAGCAGATACAGGACAGGCAACACTGAAGCTTTCTTT	TRBV6-6	-	TRBJ1-1	TRBD1
CASSPGQQLYEQYF	TGTGCCAGCAGCCCGGGACAGCAACTCTACGAGCAGTACTTC	TRBV14	-	TRBJ2-7	TRBD1
CASSQGTGGYTIYF	TGTGCCAGCAGCCAGGGGACAGGGGGATACACCATATATTTT	TRBV3-1/TRBV3-2	few	TRBJ1-3	TRBD1
CASSYLTAGFSYEQYF	TGTGCCAGCAGTTACCTTACAGCGGGGTTCTCCTACGAGCAGTACTTC	TRBV6-2/TRBV6-3	-	TRBJ2-7	TRBD2
CASSQTGRNSPLHF	TGTGCCAGCAGCCAAACAGGGAGAAATTCACCCCTCCACTTT	TRBV7-9	once	TRBJ1-6	-
CASSERSLNKQYF	TGTGCCAGCAGTGAGCGATCCCTTAATAAGCAGTACTTC	TRBV6-1	-	TRBJ2-7	-
CASSPGHRETQYF	TGTGCCAGCAGCCCGGGACACAGAGAGACCCAGTACTTC	TRBV6-5	-	TRBJ2-5	-
CSVDGPGQGSDTQYF	TGCAGCGTTGATGGTCCAGGACAGGGCTCAGATACGCAGTATTTT	TRBV29-1	-	TRBJ2-3	TRBD1
CASSYSRDSGANVLTF	TGTGCCAGCAGTTACTCTAGAGACTCTGGGGCCAACGTCCTGACTTTC	TRBV6-5	-	TRBJ2-6	-
CASSPGGLYGYTF	TGTGCCAGCAGCCCGGGTGGTTTGTATGGCTACACCTTC	TRBV5-5	-	TRBJ1-2	-
CASRGRGEQFF	TGTGCCAGCAGGGGGAGGGGTGAGCAGTTCTTC	TRBV12-3/TRBV12-4	-	TRBJ2-1	TRBD2
CASSQVWNRTPYEQYF	TGCGCCAGCAGCCAAGTGTGGAACAGGACCCCCTACGAGCAGTACTTC	TRBV4-1	-	TRBJ2-7	-
CASTYRGGTEAFF	TGTGCCAGCACCTACAGGGGAGGCACTGAAGCTTTCTTT	TRBV11-2	few	TRBJ1-1	TRBD1
CASNYGGYSNQPQHF	TGTGCCAGTAATTACGGGGGATATAGCAATCAGCCCCAGCATTTT	TRBV19	few	TRBJ1-5	-
CASSNRDGGFNQPQHF	TGTGCCAGCAGCAACCGGGACGGGGGGTTTAATCAGCCCCAGCATTTT	TRBV2	-	TRBJ1-5	-
CASSPQASGADTQYF	TGTGCCAGCAGTCCCCAGGCTAGCGGGGCAGATACGCAGTATTTT	TRBV6-4	-	TRBJ2-3	TRBD2
CASSLAGANTGELFF	TGCGCCAGCAGCTTGGCCGGGGCGAACACCGGGGAGCTGTTTTTT	TRBV5-1	-	TRBJ2-2	-
CASSPDSNSYGYTF	TGTGCCAGCAGCCCGGACAGTAACTCCTATGGCTACACCTTC	TRBV7-2	-	TRBJ1-2	-
CASRTDWNTEAFF	TGTGCCAGCAGAACCGACTGGAACACTGAAGCTTTCTTT	TRBV5-5	-	TRBJ1-1	-
CASSLWDRVEVNTEAFF	TGTGCCAGCAGTTTATGGGACAGGGTGGAGGTGAACACTGAAGCTTTCTTT	TRBV28	-	TRBJ1-1	TRBD1
CASSITGESNTEAFF	TGTGCCAGTAGTATTACAGGGGAGAGTAACACTGAAGCTTTCTTT	TRBV19	-	TRBJ1-1	TRBD1
CASSPDRGRNTEAFF	TGTGCCAGCAGCCCGGACAGGGGGAGGAACACTGAAGCTTTCTTT	TRBV6-2/TRBV6-3	few	TRBJ1-1	TRBD1
CASSLDPARTDREGTDTQYF	TGTGCCAGCAGCTTAGATCCGGCCCGAACCGACAGGGAAGGGACAGATACGCAGTATTTT	TRBV11-2	-	TRBJ2-3	TRBD1
CASRSIDTEAFF	TGCGCCAGCAGGAGTATCGACACTGAAGCTTTCTTT	TRBV5-1	-	TRBJ1-1	-